This T cell receptor beta chain stems from a study of blood T cell repertoires in COVID-19. Study information: Collection of acute and convalescent COVID-19 samples took place in the United States, Italy and Spain.

Germline-derived CDR1 and CDR2 are SGHVS and FQNEAQ. Trimming shortened V by 3 bases and J by 0 bases, and 6 bases separated the two germline ends. There are 14 residues in the CDR3. Method: immunoSEQ multiplex PCR; TCRdb's copy keeps in-frame clones and lacks some. The table includes roughly 110,000 clones, 84% detected once. The chain is built from TRBV7-8 and TRBJ1-3; D gene uncertain. The receptor comes from a human donor in a cohort sampled during active COVID-19. Sequencing was carried out using peripheral blood. The CDR3 loop reads CASSFGNSGNTIYF. DNA of the CDR3: TGTGCCAGCAGCTTCGGGAACTCTGGAAACACCATATATTTT.